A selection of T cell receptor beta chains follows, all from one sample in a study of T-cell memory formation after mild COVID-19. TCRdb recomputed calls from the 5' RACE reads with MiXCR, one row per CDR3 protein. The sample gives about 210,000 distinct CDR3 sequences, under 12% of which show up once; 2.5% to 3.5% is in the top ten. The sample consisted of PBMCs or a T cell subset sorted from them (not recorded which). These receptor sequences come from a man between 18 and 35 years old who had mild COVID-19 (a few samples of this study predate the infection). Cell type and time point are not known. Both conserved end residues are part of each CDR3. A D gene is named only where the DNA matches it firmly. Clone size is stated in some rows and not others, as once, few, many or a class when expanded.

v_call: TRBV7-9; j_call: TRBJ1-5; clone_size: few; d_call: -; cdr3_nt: TGTGCCAGCAGCGGACCCGGGACGGGGAGCAATCAGCCCCAGCATTTT; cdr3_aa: CASSGPGTGSNQPQHF
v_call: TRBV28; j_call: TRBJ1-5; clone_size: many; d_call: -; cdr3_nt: TGTGCCAGCAACCCGACACTGCAGCCCCAGCATTTT; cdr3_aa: CASNPTLQPQHF
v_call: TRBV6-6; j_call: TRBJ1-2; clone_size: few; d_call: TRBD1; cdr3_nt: TGTGCCAGCAGTTACGGTGTACAGGGGGATGGCTACACCTTC; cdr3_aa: CASSYGVQGDGYTF
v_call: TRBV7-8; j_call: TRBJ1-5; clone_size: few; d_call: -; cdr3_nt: TGTGCCAGCAGCTCCCAAGCCGGTCGAAGCAATCAGCCCCAGCATTTT; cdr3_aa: CASSSQAGRSNQPQHF
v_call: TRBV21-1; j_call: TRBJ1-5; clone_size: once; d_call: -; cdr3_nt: TGTGCCAGCACGACAGGGTGTGGTCAGCCCCAGCATTTT; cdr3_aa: CASTTGCGQPQHF
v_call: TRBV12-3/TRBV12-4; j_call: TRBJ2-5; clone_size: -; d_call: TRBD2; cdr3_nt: TGTGCCAGCAGTTCCCAGCGGGGGAGAGGGACCCAGTACTTC; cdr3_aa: CASSSQRGRGTQYF
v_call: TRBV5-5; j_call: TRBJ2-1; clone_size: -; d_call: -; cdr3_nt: TGTGCCAGCAGGCGGTTTTTCGCGGGTGAGCAGTTCTTC; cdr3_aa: CASRRFFAGEQFF
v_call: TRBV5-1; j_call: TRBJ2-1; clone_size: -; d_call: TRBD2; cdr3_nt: TGCGCCAGCAGCTTGGGAAGCCTAGCGGGGGGCCATGAGCAGTTCTTC; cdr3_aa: CASSLGSLAGGHEQFF
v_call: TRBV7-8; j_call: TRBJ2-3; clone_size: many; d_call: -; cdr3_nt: TGTGCCAGCAGCCACTCTTGGGATACGCAGTATTTT; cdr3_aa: CASSHSWDTQYF
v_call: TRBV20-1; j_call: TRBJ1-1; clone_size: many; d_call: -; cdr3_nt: TGCAGTGCTAGACGACGGGGAGGGAACACTGAAGCTTTCTTT; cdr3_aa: CSARRRGGNTEAFF
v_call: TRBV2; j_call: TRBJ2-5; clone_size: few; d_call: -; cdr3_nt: TGTGCCAGCAGTGACGCGGGACTCCGGTACTTC; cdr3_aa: CASSDAGLRYF
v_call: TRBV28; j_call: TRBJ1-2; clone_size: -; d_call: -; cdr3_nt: TGTGCCAGCAGGGACCCAAGTAACCATGGCTACACCTTC; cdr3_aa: CASRDPSNHGYTF
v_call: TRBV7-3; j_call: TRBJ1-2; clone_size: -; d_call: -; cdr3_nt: TGTGCCAGCAGCCTTCCCGGGGATGGCTACACCTTC; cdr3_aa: CASSLPGDGYTF
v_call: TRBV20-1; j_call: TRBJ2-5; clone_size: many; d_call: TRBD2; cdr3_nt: TGCAGTGCTAGCGGGGGGGCACAAGAGACCCAGTACTTC; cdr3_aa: CSASGGAQETQYF
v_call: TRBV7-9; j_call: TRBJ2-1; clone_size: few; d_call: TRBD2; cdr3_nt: TGTGCCAGCAGCTCGGGACCGGGAGGGAATGAGCAGTTCTTC; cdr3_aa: CASSSGPGGNEQFF
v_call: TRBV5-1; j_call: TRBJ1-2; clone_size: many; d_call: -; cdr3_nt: TGCGCCAGCAGCCCCTCGGTGGGATCTGGAGGCTACACCTTC; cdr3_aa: CASSPSVGSGGYTF
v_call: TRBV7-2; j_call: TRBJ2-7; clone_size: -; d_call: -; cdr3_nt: TGTGCCAGCAGCCTTCTTTGGGGCGAGCAGTACTTC; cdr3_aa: CASSLLWGEQYF